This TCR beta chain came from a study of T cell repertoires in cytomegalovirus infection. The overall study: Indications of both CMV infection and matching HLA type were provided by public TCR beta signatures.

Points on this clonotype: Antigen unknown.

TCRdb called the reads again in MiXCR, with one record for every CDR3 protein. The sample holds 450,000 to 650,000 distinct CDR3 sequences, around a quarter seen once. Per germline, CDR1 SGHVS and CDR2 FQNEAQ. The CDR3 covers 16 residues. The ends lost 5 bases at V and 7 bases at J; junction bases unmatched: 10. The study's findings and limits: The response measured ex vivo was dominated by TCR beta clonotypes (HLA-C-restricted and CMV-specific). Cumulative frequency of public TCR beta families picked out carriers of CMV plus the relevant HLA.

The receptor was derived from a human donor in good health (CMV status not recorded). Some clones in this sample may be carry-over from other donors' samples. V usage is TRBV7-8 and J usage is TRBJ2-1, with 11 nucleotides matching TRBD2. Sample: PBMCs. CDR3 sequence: CASSTATSGSGNEQFF. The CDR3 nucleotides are TGTGCCAGCAGCACCGCAACTAGCGGGAGTGGTAATGAGCAGTTCTTC.